A single sample is the source of the 18 T cell receptor beta chains below, sequenced in a study of T cell clonotyping in hematopoietic cell transplantation. TCRdb's copy holds only in-frame clones and misses some; the assay was immunoSEQ multiplex PCR. The sample has approximately 6,100 clones; about 34% are singletons. The sequences come from peripheral blood mononuclear cells, collected 30 days after allogeneic stem cell transplant. The receptors were sampled from a female patient between 50 and 59 years old who had an allogeneic stem cell transplant from an unrelated donor, so the T cells may come from the graft donor. Some clones in this sample may be carry-over from other donors' samples.

V gene TRBV28 combines with J gene TRBJ2-5; D ambiguous. CDR1 is MDHEN, CDR2 SYDVKM, per germline. The CDR3 totals 15 residues. The V end lost 4 bases, the J end lost 2 bases, and 14 bases lay between the germline ends. DNA for the CDR3: TGTGCCAGCAGTTCCCTACTCCCTGATCAAGAGACCCAGTACTTC. Amino acids: CASSSLLPDQETQYF.

Only a few counts were recorded for this clone. The V call is TRBV30, the J call TRBJ1-2; D gene uncertain. Germline CDR1 is GTSNPN and CDR2 is SVGIG (reference sequence). The ends were cut back, 4 bases at V and 8 bases at J, with 11 bases in the middle. The CDR3 covers 11 residues. Written as DNA, the CDR3 is TGTGCCTGGATGCCAGCCTGCGGCTACACCTTC. Protein product: CAWMPACGYTF.

The chain joins TRBV29-1 to TRBJ1-2; 9 bases align to TRBD1. Germline CDR1 is SQVTM and CDR2 is ANQGSEA. CDR3 length: 13 residues. J gave up 5 bases and V 4 bases, and 5 bases lay outside the gene matches. The CDR3 spells CSVVGQGKYGYTF. CDR3 nucleotides: TGCAGCGTTGTGGGACAGGGCAAGTATGGCTACACCTTC.

The chain joins TRBV30 to TRBJ2-6; D not resolved. This CDR3 is 12 amino acids long. Germline loops: CDR1 GTSNPN, CDR2 SVGIG (reference sequence). V was pared by 5 bases and J by 4 bases, with 6 bases between. CDR3 sequence reads: CAWSDGANVLTF. Written as DNA, the CDR3 is TGTGCCTGGTCGGACGGGGCCAACGTCCTGACTTTC.

This chain connects TRBV30 to TRBJ1-2; D might be TRBD1 (6 bases). Trimming cost V 2 bases and J 3 bases, with 10 bases left between them. CDR3 length: 13 amino acids. The V gene's germline CDR1 is GTSNPN and CDR2 SVGIG (reference sequence). The CDR3 sequence: CAWSQGIDYGYTF. For the CDR3, the DNA is TGTGCCTGGAGTCAGGGGATCGACTATGGCTACACCTTC.

V usage is TRBV30 and J usage is TRBJ2-1; no definite D call. The germline gives CDR1 GTSNPN, CDR2 SVGIG (reference sequence). Trimming took 0 bases from V and 3 from J, leaving 9 bases between them. This CDR3 is 14 amino acids long. In DNA form, the CDR3 reads TGTGCCTGGAGTGTACACGAGTTCTACAATGAGCAGTTCTTC. This gives the protein CAWSVHEFYNEQFF.

The rearrangement uses TRBV15 and TRBJ1-5; TRBD1 aligns across 7 bases. V shed 5 bases, J shed 0 bases, and the junction held 7 bases outside the gene matches. Per germline, CDR1 LNHNV and CDR2 YYDKDF (reference sequence). This CDR3 is built from 16 residues. This CDR3 is CATSDDREDSNQPQHF. CDR3 nucleotides: TGTGCCACCAGCGATGACAGGGAAGATAGCAATCAGCCCCAGCATTTT.

This clone was seen more than once but under ten times. The V gene is TRBV6-6, the J gene TRBJ2-6; the D is unclear. The CDR3 loop spans 15 amino acids. V gave up 0 bases and J gave up 4 bases, with 7 bases separating them. Germline loops: CDR1 MNHNY, CDR2 SVGAGI (reference sequence). The CDR3 DNA reads as TGTGCCAGCAGTTACTCGGTGTGGGGGGCCAACGTCCTGACTTTC. Protein product: CASSYSVWGANVLTF.

J is TRBJ2-5 and V is TRBV29-1; TRBD1 matches 8 bases. V lost 8 bases, J lost 9 bases, and 8 bases stayed unmatched. The CDR3 extends over 11 amino acids. Germline V gene data show CDR1 as SQVTM and CDR2 as ANQGSEA. As DNA, the CDR3 is TGCAGCATATGGGGACAGGAGGCCCAGTACTTC. Amino acids: CSIWGQEAQYF.

V and J are TRBV30 and TRBJ1-2; D is unclear. V lost 3 bases to trimming and J lost 1 base, with 24 bases between them. Germline CDR1 is GTSNPN and CDR2 is SVGIG (reference sequence). The CDR3 spans 18 residues. CDR3 protein: CAWRVLGTNDIINYGYTF. CDR3 nucleotides: TGTGCCTGGAGAGTGTTGGGTACAAACGACATAATTAACTATGGCTACACCTTC.

V is TRBV6-6 and J is TRBJ2-1; D may be TRBD2 (5 bases). V was trimmed by 0 bases and J by 4 bases, leaving 13 bases between them. CDR3 length: 16 amino acids. Germline CDR1 MNHNY, CDR2 SVGAGI (reference sequence). In DNA form, the CDR3 reads TGTGCCAGCAGTTACTCGGCTACGGACTTTTACAATGAGCAGTTCTTC. Translating it yields CASSYSATDFYNEQFF.

A few counts support this clone. V and J are TRBV25-1 and TRBJ2-7; D remains unclear. The CDR3 spans 11 residues. Germline CDR1 and CDR2: MGHDK and SYGVNS. The ends were cut back, 5 bases at V and 6 bases at J, with 8 bases in the middle. This CDR3 is CASSPDAEQYF. The CDR3 bases are TGTGCCAGCAGTCCCGACGCCGAGCAGTACTTC.

This chain uses TRBV5-1 with TRBJ2-3; perhaps TRBD2 as D (6 bases). CDR3 length equals 16 residues. Germline CDR1 reads SGHRS; CDR2 reads YFSETQ. Deletions cut 0 bases from V and 2 bases from J, with 13 bases between. The CDR3 nucleotides read TGCGCCAGCAGCTTGGTTGGGGGGTCCGACACAGATACGCAGTATTTT. This gives the protein CASSLVGGSDTDTQYF.

The V call is TRBV6-5, the J call TRBJ1-2, with no clear D. The CDR3 covers 13 residues. The V end was cut by 4 bases, the J end by 8 bases, with 14 bases between. Per germline, CDR1 MNHEY and CDR2 SVGAGI. The CDR3 sequence is CASSFEGMDGYTF. The CDR3 nucleotides are TGTGCCAGCAGTTTTGAGGGTATGGACGGCTACACCTTC.

This clone is medium-sized by share. The chain is built from TRBV30 and TRBJ1-6; D ambiguous. Per the germline V gene, CDR1 is GTSNPN and CDR2 is SVGIG (reference sequence). The V end lost 1 base, the J end lost 8 bases, and 12 bases lay between the germline ends. The length of the CDR3 is 14 residues. CDR3 residues: CAWSDRQEYSPLHF. The CDR3 DNA reads as TGTGCCTGGAGTGATAGGCAGGAGTATTCACCCCTCCACTTT.

The chain joins TRBV6-5 to TRBJ1-5, with D tentatively TRBD1 (6 bases). The CDR3 runs 13 residues. V lost 5 bases, J lost 9 bases, and 14 bases lay in between. Germline V gene lookup returns CDR1 MNHEY and CDR2 SVGAGI. CDR3 bases: TGTGCCAGCAGTATTACAGGGAATAGGCCCCAGCATTTT. It codes for CASSITGNRPQHF.

Only a few counts were recorded for this clone. CDR3 loop: CSARGNEQYF. CDR3 in DNA: TGCAGCGCTAGGGGGAACGAGCAGTACTTC. The chain combines TRBV29-1 with TRBJ2-7, with a weak D call TRBD1 (6 bases). The length of the CDR3 is 10 residues. V was shortened by 7 bases and J by 5 bases, with 9 bases between the two germline ends. Looked up from germline, CDR1 is SQVTM and CDR2 is ANQGSEA.

The J gene is TRBJ2-7, the V gene TRBV7-2; D might be TRBD1 (5 bases). The length of the CDR3 is 15 residues. V was clipped by 3 bases and J by 3 bases, with 15 bases between them. Germline loops: CDR1 SGHTA, CDR2 FQGNSA. For the CDR3, the DNA is TGTGCCAGCAGCTTCTCGACAGCGTCCCACTACGAGCAGTACTTC. It specifies CASSFSTASHYEQYF.